Shown below are 2 T cell receptor beta chains from a single sample sequenced in a study of cytomegalovirus exposure and HLA in healthy donors. Primers included in the PCR were 60 Vbeta and 13 Jbeta primers. TCRdb keeps only in-frame clones here, not all; method: immunoSEQ multiplex PCR. This sample yields around 99,000 clones, of which 69% are seen a single time; approximately 5.5% belongs to the top ten. Sequencing used PBMCs. Receptors were obtained from a woman between 65 and 79 years old in good health and CMV-seropositive.

This clone turned up a few times. Other DNA sequences within the sample encode an identical CDR3. V and J are TRBV27 and TRBJ1-1, with a possible D match to TRBD1 (5 bases). CDR3 length: 18 residues. The ends were cut back, 2 bases at V and 1 base at J, with 20 bases in the middle. Germline lookup yields CDR1 MNHEY and CDR2 SMNVEV (reference sequence). The CDR3 loop reads CASSLRIGGSRGNTEAFF. CDR3 sequence (DNA): TGTGCCAGCAGTTTACGGATCGGGGGGAGCAGAGGGAACACTGAAGCTTTCTTT.

The chain employs TRBV7-2 and TRBJ2-5; the match to TRBD1 covers 11 bases. With 5 bases clipped from V and 6 bases from J, the junction kept 5 bases outside the gene matches. Germline V gives CDR1 SGHTA, CDR2 FQGNSA. CDR3 length equals 14 residues. CDR3 sequence reads: CASSLRTGGQTQYF. The CDR3 coding sequence is TGTGCCAGCAGCCTCCGGACAGGGGGCCAGACCCAGTACTTC.